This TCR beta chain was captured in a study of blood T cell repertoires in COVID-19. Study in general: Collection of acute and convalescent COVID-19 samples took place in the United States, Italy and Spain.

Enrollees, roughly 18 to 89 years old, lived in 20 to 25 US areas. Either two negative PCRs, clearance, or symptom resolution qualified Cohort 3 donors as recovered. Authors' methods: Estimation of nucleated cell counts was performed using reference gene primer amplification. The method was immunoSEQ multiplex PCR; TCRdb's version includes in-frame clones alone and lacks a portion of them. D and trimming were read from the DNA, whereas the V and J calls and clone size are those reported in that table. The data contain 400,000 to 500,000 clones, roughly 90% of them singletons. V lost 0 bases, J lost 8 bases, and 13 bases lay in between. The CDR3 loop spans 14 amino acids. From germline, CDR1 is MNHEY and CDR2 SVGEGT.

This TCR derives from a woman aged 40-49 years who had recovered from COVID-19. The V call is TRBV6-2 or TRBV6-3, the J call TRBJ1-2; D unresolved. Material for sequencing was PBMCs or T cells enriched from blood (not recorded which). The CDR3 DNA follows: TGTGCCAGCAGTTACTCAGTCCCCAACTCCGGCTACACCTTC. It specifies CASSYSVPNSGYTF.